A selection of T cell receptor beta chains follows, all from one sample in a study of OX40 agonist ivuxolimab in advanced cancers. Here immunoSEQ multiplex PCR was the method, and the copy in TCRdb shows in-frame clones only, minus some. The sample records tens of thousands of clones, 70% to 90% being singletons. The sample in question was CD4+ or CD8+ T cells sorted from blood, obtained in a trial of the OX40 agonist ivuxolimab. These receptors were collected from an adult with an advanced solid tumor such as melanoma, head and neck, liver or kidney cancer. The CDR3 runs from the conserved cysteine through the conserved F or W. D genes are given only for firm matches. A row's size may be missing; if present it is once, few, many or a size class.

j_call	d_call	v_call	clone_size	cdr3_nt	cdr3_aa
TRBJ2-7	-	TRBV28	once	TGTGCCAGCAGTTTTTGGGGAAAGGGTACAACCTCCTACGAGCAGTACTTC	CASSFWGKGTTSYEQYF
TRBJ2-7	-	TRBV28	-	TGTGCCAGCATCTCGGAGTTTTCTCCCTACGAGCAGTACTTC	CASISEFSPYEQYF
TRBJ2-1	TRBD2	TRBV11-3	-	TGTGCCAGCACCCCTAGCGGTACGAGCCTTTACAATGAGCAGTTCTTC	CASTPSGTSLYNEQFF
TRBJ1-1	TRBD1	TRBV4-2	-	TGTGCCAGCAGCCAAGATATCGACGCGGGGGACAGGGCAGGTTACTTT	CASSQDIDAGDRAGYF
TRBJ1-1	-	TRBV7-9	-	TGTGCCAGCAGCTTAAGTTGGCAGGGCTATGAAGCTTTCTTT	CASSLSWQGYEAFF
TRBJ2-3	-	TRBV7-9	-	TGTGCCAGCAGCCTCCGACTTGCTGATCTGTATTTT	CASSLRLADLYF
TRBJ2-5	-	TRBV10-3	-	TGTGCCATCAGTGAGTCGTTTAAGACCCAGTACTTC	CAISESFKTQYF
TRBJ2-3	TRBD2	TRBV19	once	TGTGCCACTTCCCGACTAGCGGGAGCAGCAGATACGCAGTATTTT	CATSRLAGAADTQYF
TRBJ2-5	-	TRBV9	-	TGTGCCAGCAGCGTCGGGACACCCTCGTCGACCCAGTACTTC	CASSVGTPSSTQYF
TRBJ1-4	-	TRBV5-1	-	TGCGCCAGCAGCTCCGACAATAATGAAAAACTGTTTTTT	CASSSDNNEKLFF
TRBJ2-7	-	TRBV7-3	-	TGTGCCAGCAGCTCTCAGGGGGGCTACGAGCAGTACTTC	CASSSQGGYEQYF
TRBJ1-1	-	TRBV5-1	-	TGCGCCAGCAGCTTGGATTCGGGGAACACTGAAGCTTTCTTT	CASSLDSGNTEAFF
TRBJ2-1	-	TRBV11-2	-	TGTGCCAGCAGCCCCGGGACCTACCTGAGGTATGAGCAGTTCTTC	CASSPGTYLRYEQFF
TRBJ2-2	-	TRBV28	-	TGTGCCAGCACCCGCCGACTTGGAGGGAACACCGGGGAGCTGTTTTTT	CASTRRLGGNTGELFF
TRBJ1-1	-	TRBV20-1	few	TGCAGTGCCCTAAACACTGAAGCTTTCTTT	CSALNTEAFF